These 19 T cell receptor beta chains came from one sample sequenced in a study of cytotoxic CD8 clonotypes in ibrutinib-treated CLL. Data came from immunoSEQ multiplex PCR; TCRdb stores just in-frame clones and leaves some out. Of some 27,000 clones in the sample, around three fifths are singletons; the top ten hold about 5%. The specimen was PBMCs, collected before ibrutinib treatment. These receptors were collected from a human donor with chronic lymphocytic leukemia.

This clone showed up just a few times. The chain uses TRBV18 and TRBJ2-1; D might be TRBD1 or TRBD2, each matching 5 bases. The CDR3 totals 15 residues. V was shortened by 3 bases and J by 2 bases, with 11 bases between the two germline ends. The germline CDR1 and CDR2 sequences are KGHSH and LQKENI. CDR3 DNA: TGTGCCAGCTCACCCGGGACGTCTGCCTACAATGAGCAGTTCTTC. It specifies CASSPGTSAYNEQFF.

The chain recombines TRBV5-1 with TRBJ1-1, with 8 bases fitting TRBD1. J gave up 4 bases and V 5 bases, and 13 bases lay outside the gene matches. Looked up from germline, CDR1 is SGHRS and CDR2 is YFSETQ. This CDR3 comprises 16 residues. This CDR3 is CASSFASQGAGTEAFF. The DNA of the CDR3 is TGCGCCAGCAGTTTTGCCTCCCAGGGGGCGGGCACTGAAGCTTTCTTT.

This clone was recorded once. The V and J genes are TRBV9 and TRBJ2-7; no clear D gene. The CDR3 spans 12 residues. The germline V gene encodes CDR1 SGDLS and CDR2 YYNGEE. Trimming cost V 9 bases and J 3 bases, with 13 bases left between them. The CDR3 nucleotides read TGTGCCACCAACGACCCGGGCTACGAGCAGTACTTC. Protein sequence: CATNDPGYEQYF.

This clone was counted between two and nine times. DNA of the CDR3: TGTGCCAGCAGCTTAGGGGGAGGGGGCTCCTACAATGAGCAGTTCTTC. It yields the protein CASSLGGGGSYNEQFF. J is TRBJ2-1 and V is TRBV11-2, with D perhaps matching TRBD2 (7 bases). The V end lost 1 base, the J end lost 0 bases, and 10 bases lay between the germline ends. The V gene's germline CDR1 is SGHAT and CDR2 FQNNGV. This CDR3 comprises 16 residues.

As for this clone: The germline gene is not matched at one end of the junction; a read error may be the cause. The chain joins TRBV5-1 to TRBJ2-2; D could derive from TRBD1 or TRBD2 (5 bases each). Looked up from germline, CDR1 is SGHRS and CDR2 is YFSETQ. The CDR3 spans 16 residues. This chain's CDR3 is CASSLTLGVNTGELLF. In DNA form, the CDR3 reads TGCGCCAGCAGCTTGACCCTGGGGGTGAACACCGGGGAGCTGCTTTTT.

V is TRBV7-9 and J is TRBJ2-2; the D gene is possibly TRBD1 (6 bases). The germline gives CDR1 SEHNR, CDR2 FQNEAQ (reference sequence). The ends were cut back, 1 base at V and 12 bases at J, with 12 bases in the middle. The CDR3 runs 13 residues. CDR3 amino acids: CASSLVTWGQLFF. CDR3 in DNA: TGTGCCAGCAGCTTAGTGACGTGGGGGCAGCTGTTTTTT.

This clone was detected only a few times. CDR3 amino acids: CASGRLDLYEQYF. The CDR3 region has the DNA TGTGCCAGCGGGCGGCTCGACCTCTACGAGCAGTACTTC. V usage is TRBV28 and J usage is TRBJ2-7; D unresolved. Trimming removed 8 bases from V and 3 bases from J, with 14 bases in between. The CDR3 length is 13 residues. CDR1 is MDHEN, CDR2 SYDVKM, per germline.

This clone was counted between two and nine times. The V gene is TRBV5-1, the J gene TRBJ2-7; no reliable D call. The germline V gene has CDR1 SGHRS and CDR2 YFSETQ. The CDR3 covers 13 residues. Trimming cost V 0 bases and J 3 bases, with 7 bases left between them. The CDR3 DNA reads as TGCGCCAGCAGCTTGGGGTTAGTCTACGAGCAGTACTTC. Translating it yields CASSLGLVYEQYF.

This chain connects TRBV6-4 to TRBJ2-1; 9 nucleotides match TRBD2. Unmatched junction bases numbered 8, after V lost 3 bases and J lost 5 bases. CDR3 length equals 16 residues. The germline V gene has CDR1 MRHNA and CDR2 SNTAGT. The CDR3 protein is CASSEVAGDLNNEQFF. The CDR3 DNA reads TGTGCCAGCAGTGAGGTAGCGGGGGATCTTAACAATGAGCAGTTCTTC.

The CDR3 reads CASRDRQNTEAFF. The DNA for the CDR3 is TGTGCCAGCAGAGACAGACAGAACACTGAAGCTTTCTTT. This rearrangement joins TRBV9 to TRBJ1-1, with D perhaps matching TRBD1 (5 bases). The CDR3 has 13 amino acids. V was cut by 5 bases and J by 1 base, with 9 bases left in between. From germline, CDR1 is SGDLS and CDR2 YYNGEE.

This clone was detected once. The V call is TRBV5-1, the J call TRBJ2-1, with D hard to call. Germline CDR1 and CDR2: SGHRS and YFSETQ. The CDR3 totals 11 residues. V lost 1 base to trimming and J lost 6 bases, with 2 bases between them. The CDR3: CASSLLNEQFF. The CDR3 DNA is TGCGCCAGCAGCTTGCTCAATGAGCAGTTCTTC.

The chain uses TRBV5-1 and TRBJ2-3, with 9 bases lining up with TRBD2. The CDR3 contains 14 residues. J lost 6 bases, V lost 4 bases, and 6 bases had no gene match. Germline-derived CDR1 and CDR2 are SGHRS and YFSETQ. CDR3 coding DNA: TGCGCCAGCAGCCTAAGCGGGGGGTGGGATACGCAGTATTTT. This sequence encodes CASSLSGGWDTQYF.

The chain joins TRBV18 to TRBJ2-1; TRBD2 matches 9 bases. V lost 2 bases to trimming and J lost 8 bases; unmatched junction nucleotides: 4. Germline CDR1 reads KGHSH; CDR2 reads LQKENI. CDR3 length equals 14 residues. CDR3 in DNA: TGTGCCAGCTCACCATATAGCGGGAGCCATGAGCAGTTCTTC. Its translation is CASSPYSGSHEQFF.

V usage is TRBV19 and J usage is TRBJ1-4; D is undetermined. This CDR3 has 14 residues. Per the germline V gene, CDR1 is LNHDA and CDR2 is SQIVND (reference sequence). The V end was cut by 7 bases, the J end by 4 bases, with 13 bases between. The CDR3 region is CASNAAFNNEKLFF. As DNA, the CDR3 is TGTGCCAGTAATGCGGCGTTCAATAATGAAAAACTGTTTTTT. Variable domain in full (rest from reference TRBV19 and TRBJ1-4): DGGITQSPKYLFRKEGQNVTLSCEQNLNHDAMYWYRQDPGQGLRLIYYSQIVNDFQKGDIAEGYSVSREKKESFPLTVTSAQKNPTAFYLCASNAAFNNEKLFFGSGTQLSVL.

V gene TRBV7-5 combines with J gene TRBJ2-5; TRBD1 is the table's D call and was not checked against the DNA. TRBV7-5 is flagged as a pseudogene. This CDR3 comprises 14 residues. Here the CDR3 DNA reads TGTGTCAGAAGCTGGCAGGGTTCGTGGGAGACCCAGTACTTC. It translates to CVRSWQGSWETQYF.

The chain joins TRBV5-4 to TRBJ1-6, with a possible D match to TRBD1 (6 bases). Germline loops: CDR1 SGHNT, CDR2 YYREEE (reference sequence). V dropped 3 bases and J dropped 8 bases, with 12 bases sitting between them. This CDR3 has 14 amino acids. CDR3 amino acids: CASSSRGGHSPLHF. The CDR3 nucleotides are TGTGCCAGCAGCTCCCGCGGGGGGCATTCACCCCTCCACTTT.

This clone was counted once. The V gene is TRBV5-1, the J gene TRBJ2-4, with 9 bases aligning to TRBD1. The CDR3 length is 17 residues. The germline V gene has CDR1 SGHRS and CDR2 YFSETQ. After removal of 0 bases from V and 8 bases from J, the junction contained 12 bases not matched to a gene. The CDR3 DNA reads TGCGCCAGCAGCTTGGGGCCCACGGGACAGGGAGCAGACATTCAGTACTTC. It yields the protein CASSLGPTGQGADIQYF.

The chain combines TRBV7-2 with TRBJ2-6; D not certain. CDR1 SGHTA and CDR2 FQGNSA come from the germline V gene. V gave up 5 bases and J gave up 1 base, with 9 bases separating them. The CDR3 loop spans 15 amino acids. The DNA for the CDR3 is TGTGCCAGCAGCCCGGCTTCTTCTGGGGCCAACGTCCTGACTTTC. Its translation: CASSPASSGANVLTF.

This chain links TRBV18 with TRBJ2-5, with 9 bases fitting TRBD2. The germline CDR1 and CDR2 sequences are KGHSH and LQKENI. The trim removed 4 bases at V and 3 bases at J, leaving 9 bases unmatched. The CDR3 totals 16 residues. Here the CDR3 reads CASSQGLARSEETQYF. The CDR3 nucleotides read TGTGCCAGCTCACAAGGACTAGCGAGGAGTGAAGAGACCCAGTACTTC.